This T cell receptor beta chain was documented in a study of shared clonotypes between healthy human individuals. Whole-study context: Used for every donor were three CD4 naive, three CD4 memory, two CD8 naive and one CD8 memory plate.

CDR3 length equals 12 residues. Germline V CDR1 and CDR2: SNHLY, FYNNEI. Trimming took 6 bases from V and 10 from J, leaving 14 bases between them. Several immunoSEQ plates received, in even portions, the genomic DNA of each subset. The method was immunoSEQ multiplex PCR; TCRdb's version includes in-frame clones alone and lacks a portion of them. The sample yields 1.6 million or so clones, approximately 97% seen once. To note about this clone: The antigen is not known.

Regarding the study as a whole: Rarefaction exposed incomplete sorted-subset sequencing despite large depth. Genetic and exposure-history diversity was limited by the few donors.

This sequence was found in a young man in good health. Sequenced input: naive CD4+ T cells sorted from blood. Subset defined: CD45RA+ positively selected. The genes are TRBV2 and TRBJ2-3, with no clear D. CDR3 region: CASRPAVNSQYF. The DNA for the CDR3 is TGTGCCAGCAGGCCCGCAGTCAATTCGCAGTATTTT.